These T cell receptor beta chains were read from a single sample in a study of blood T cell repertoires in COVID-19. Method: immunoSEQ multiplex PCR; TCRdb's copy keeps in-frame clones and lacks some. The sample has around 80,000 clones, over 65% seen once. The material sequenced was peripheral blood. The receptors come from a man aged 50-60 years with active or convalescent COVID-19. Both conserved end residues are part of each CDR3. A D gene is named only where the DNA matches it firmly. Not all rows give a size; the values are once, few, many and, for expanded clones, a class.

j_call | v_call | d_call | clone_size | cdr3_nt | cdr3_aa
TRBJ2-4 | TRBV13 | NA | NA | TGTGCCAGCAGCTTCCGGGACTCCGGCATTCAGTACTTC | CASSFRDSGIQYF
TRBJ2-1 | TRBV19 | NA | NA | TGTGCCAGTAGTGCGGGCGGGGGCCCTTACAATGAGCAGTTCTTC | CASSAGGGPYNEQFF
TRBJ2-3 | TRBV30 | NA | NA | TGTGCCTGGAGTGTGGGAGGGGGGGATACGCAGTATTTT | CAWSVGGGDTQYF
TRBJ1-1 | TRBV10-3 | TRBD1 | NA | TGTGCCGTCCACAGGGGGGACACTGAAGCTTTCTTT | CAVHRGDTEAFF
TRBJ2-5 | TRBV19 | TRBD1 | few | TGTGCCAGTAGTACGACAGGGGGCGGACAGACCCAGTACTTC | CASSTTGGGQTQYF
TRBJ2-2 | TRBV5-1 | NA | NA | TGCGCCAGCAGCTTGGATAGTCAGCGAGGCGGGGAGCTGTTTTTT | CASSLDSQRGGELFF
TRBJ2-7 | TRBV3-1/TRBV3-2 | NA | NA | TGTGCCAGCAGCCAAGATATGGGCCCCCGCGAGCAGTACTTC | CASSQDMGPREQYF
TRBJ2-6 | TRBV27 | TRBD1 | NA | TGTGCCAGCAGTGCAAGGGGAGCCGGGACAGGAACCTACTCTGGGGCCAACGTCCTGACTTTC | CASSARGAGTGTYSGANVLTF
TRBJ2-5 | TRBV4-1 | TRBD2 | NA | TGCGCCAGCAGCCAAGACAGTACTAGCGGGGGATTAGGTACCCAGTACTTC | CASSQDSTSGGLGTQYF
TRBJ1-1 | TRBV15 | TRBD1 | few | TGTGCCACCAGCAGAGATAGGGGGCACACTGAAGCTTTCTTT | CATSRDRGHTEAFF
TRBJ1-5 | TRBV5-8 | TRBD1 | NA | TGTGCCAGCAGCTTGACCCTGACAGGGAATCAGCCCCAGCATTTT | CASSLTLTGNQPQHF
TRBJ1-1 | TRBV11-2 | TRBD1 | NA | TGTGCCAGCAGCCCACGGGACAGGGCGAACACTGAAGCTTTCTTT | CASSPRDRANTEAFF
TRBJ1-1 | TRBV14 | NA | few | TGTGCCAGCAGGAGGACGGGAGGGGAAACTGAAGCTTTCTTT | CASRRTGGETEAFF
TRBJ2-5 | TRBV27 | TRBD2 | NA | TGTGCCAGCAGTAGCGGGGGGGCCAGGGAGACCCAGTACTTC | CASSSGGARETQYF
TRBJ2-1 | TRBV12-5 | TRBD2 | few | TGTGCTAGTAGAGGACTAGCAAATGAGCAGTTCTTC | CASRGLANEQFF
TRBJ2-2 | TRBV24-1 | TRBD1 | NA | TGTGCCACCAGTGACCGGCGCTGGGACAGGGACCCCGGGGAGCTGTTTTTT | CATSDRRWDRDPGELFF
TRBJ1-1 | TRBV2 | TRBD1 | NA | TGTGCCAGGGGGTACGGGACAGGGCGACCCATGAACACTGAAGCTTTCTTT | CARGYGTGRPMNTEAFF
TRBJ2-1 | TRBV12-3/TRBV12-4 | NA | NA | TGTGCCAGCAGTTTACAAACAACCGCTGAGCAGTTCTTC | CASSLQTTAEQFF
TRBJ2-3 | TRBV19 | NA | NA | TGTGCCAGTAGTATGACGCGCGCGCGGAACACCGTAACAGATACGCAGTATTTT | CASSMTRARNTVTDTQYF
TRBJ2-3 | TRBV27 | NA | NA | TGTGCCAGCAGTTTAAACGGACTTAATACGCAGTATTTT | CASSLNGLNTQYF
TRBJ1-1 | TRBV18 | TRBD1 | NA | TGTGCCAGCTCACCCGCGACAGGGATCGGGAACATCGGAGCTTTCTTT | CASSPATGIGNIGAFF
TRBJ2-1 | TRBV19 | NA | few | TGTGCCAGTAGTGCACAGAGATACAATGAGCAGTTCTTC | CASSAQRYNEQFF
TRBJ2-3 | TRBV5-1 | NA | NA | TGCGCCAGCAGCTTGAAGACAGGAGGACGCACAGATACGCAGTATTTT | CASSLKTGGRTDTQYF
TRBJ2-5 | TRBV30 | TRBD1 | NA | TGTGCCTGGAGTGGCAGGGGGAGAGAGACCCAGTACTTC | CAWSGRGRETQYF
TRBJ2-1 | TRBV19 | NA | NA | TGTGCCAGTAGTACCCCCGGGCAGCGGGCCTACAATGAGCAGTTCTTC | CASSTPGQRAYNEQFF
TRBJ2-7 | TRBV9 | NA | NA | TGTGCCAGCAGCGACACAGGGACCAGCTCCTACGAGCAGTACTTC | CASSDTGTSSYEQYF
TRBJ1-6 | TRBV4-1 | NA | NA | TGCGCCAGCAGCCAAGAGGCAGGGCTCAATTCACCCCTCCACTTT | CASSQEAGLNSPLHF
TRBJ2-3 | TRBV21-1 | NA | NA | TGTGCCAGCATCACATCTGGGACTAGCGGGACTCCTAGCACAGATACGCAGTATTTT | CASITSGTSGTPSTDTQYF
TRBJ1-2 | TRBV6-5 | TRBD1 | NA | TGTGCCAGCACCCCAAGGGACAGCTATGGCTACACCTTC | CASTPRDSYGYTF
TRBJ2-5 | TRBV10-1 | NA | NA | TGCGCCAGCAGTGAGAGGGCAGGGGCGAAAGAGACCCAGTACTTC | CASSERAGAKETQYF
TRBJ2-2 | TRBV11-3 | NA | once | TGTGCCAGCAGCTTAGGGGCCGCCGGGGAGCTGTTTTTT | CASSLGAAGELFF
TRBJ2-1 | TRBV12-3/TRBV12-4 | NA | NA | TGTGCCAGGAGGAATGAGCAGTTCTTC | CARRNEQFF
TRBJ1-5 | TRBV12-5 | NA | NA | TGTGCTAGTGGACCCCAAAGGGGGGGCGTGAGCAATCAGCCCCAGCATTTT | CASGPQRGGVSNQPQHF
TRBJ1-2 | TRBV28 | TRBD1 | NA | TGTGCCAGCAGTTTGGACCGGGACAGGGTCAGGAGGTATGGCTACACCTTC | CASSLDRDRVRRYGYTF
TRBJ2-4 | TRBV19 | NA | NA | TGTGCCAGTAGTACCTGGGGAGACATTCAGTACTTC | CASSTWGDIQYF
TRBJ1-1 | TRBV18 | TRBD1 | NA | TGTGCCAGCTCAGGGGACAGGGGGGAGGCTGAAGCTTTCTTT | CASSGDRGEAEAFF
TRBJ1-6 | TRBV19 | NA | NA | TGTGCCAGTAGTATAGCAAAGGGGTCACCCCTCCACTTT | CASSIAKGSPLHF
TRBJ1-2 | TRBV12-3/TRBV12-4 | TRBD1 | NA | TGTGCCAGCCAGATACAGGGGGCGGGAGGCTACACCTTC | CASQIQGAGGYTF
TRBJ2-7 | TRBV5-4 | NA | few | TGTGCCAGCAGCCTTGCTGAATCTCGGCGGGAGCAGTACTTC | CASSLAESRREQYF
TRBJ2-1 | TRBV4-1 | TRBD2 | NA | TGCGCCAGCAGCCAAGCGGGGGGGGCATTTGTGAGGAGCTCCTACAATGAGCAGTTCTTC | CASSQAGGAFVRSSYNEQFF
TRBJ1-1 | TRBV27 | NA | NA | TGTGCCAGCAGTTTATCGTCGGGGTTCGGAGGCACTGAAGCTTTCTTT | CASSLSSGFGGTEAFF
TRBJ2-5 | TRBV3-1/TRBV3-2 | NA | few | TGTGCCAGCAGCCAGGGGCAGTCGGAGACCCAGTACTTC | CASSQGQSETQYF
TRBJ1-1 | TRBV19 | NA | NA | TGTGCCAGTAGTCCAGGTAACACTGAAGCTTTCTTT | CASSPGNTEAFF
TRBJ2-2 | TRBV5-6 | NA | NA | TGTGCCAGCAGCCGTCCATCAGGGGGGTTGACCGGGGAGCTGTTTTTT | CASSRPSGGLTGELFF
TRBJ1-4 | TRBV5-4 | TRBD1 | NA | TGTGCCAGCAGCTTGAAGGGACAGGCTAATGAAAAACTGTTTTTT | CASSLKGQANEKLFF
TRBJ1-1 | TRBV10-3 | NA | NA | TGTGCCATCAGACAGGGGAACACTGAAGCTTTCTTT | CAIRQGNTEAFF
TRBJ1-1 | TRBV5-1 | NA | NA | TGCGCCAGCAGCTTGGTGGGGGCCACTGAAGCTTTCTTT | CASSLVGATEAFF
TRBJ2-3 | TRBV7-3 | TRBD2 | NA | TGTGCCAGCAGCTTAGCGCGGGGGGTCGGGACAGATACGCAGTATTTT | CASSLARGVGTDTQYF
TRBJ2-3 | TRBV4-3 | NA | NA | TGCGCCTCTGGACCGGGGGGCCGAGTCACAGATACGCAGTATTTT | CASGPGGRVTDTQYF
TRBJ1-2 | TRBV13 | NA | NA | TGTGCCAGCAGCTTGCAGTATGGCTACACCTTC | CASSLQYGYTF
TRBJ2-7 | TRBV18 | NA | few | TGTGCCAGCTCGCTCAGCTCCTACGAGCAGTACTTC | CASSLSSYEQYF
TRBJ1-3 | TRBV5-1 | TRBD1 | NA | TGCGCCAGCAGCTTGTATGGGGACAGAGGAAACACCATATATTTT | CASSLYGDRGNTIYF
TRBJ1-1 | TRBV19 | TRBD1 | NA | TGTGCCAGTAGTACCCCCTTGACAGGGTCGAGCACTGAAGCTTTCTTT | CASSTPLTGSSTEAFF
TRBJ2-2 | TRBV12-5 | TRBD1 | once | TGTGCTAGTGGTCCGGACAGGGGGTCCTTGGGCGGGGAGCTGTTTTTT | CASGPDRGSLGGELFF
TRBJ2-7 | TRBV4-1 | NA | NA | TGCGCCAGCAGCCAAGGGACAGACTACGAGCAGTACTTC | CASSQGTDYEQYF